This T cell receptor beta chain comes out of a study of blood T cell repertoires in COVID-19 (TCRdb year 2020). Notes on the research overall: Collaborator samples came from the United States, Italy and Spain and covered acute and convalescent phases of COVID-19. Samples came from the ongoing ImmuneRACE study (first 160 participants) plus 1,254 subjects from 6 global collaborators. The dataset comprised deeply sampled blood TCRbeta repertoires from subjects exposed to, actively infected with, or recovered from COVID-19. The prospective study material was composed of cDNA or gDNA derived from T cells, B-cell-depleted T cells, or PBMCs. HLA class I and class II types, where available, came from metadata supplied by the sample provider rather than from assay-based typing. Nearly every sample came with metadata listing a de-identified subject ID, COVID-19 status, age in years and sex. The repertoires were released in a freely available public database intended as a resource for research on the immune response to SARS-CoV-2.

As to this clone: Its antigen is still unknown. Nothing much larger sits one base from this clone, and base qualities are not available.

TCRbeta CDR3 regions were amplified from genomic DNA using the immunoSEQ Assay, a bias-controlled multiplex PCR. The authors' analysis ran thus. The number of nucleated cells in each sample was estimated by amplification of reference gene primers within the assay. Sequence reads were collapsed and filtered to measure the absolute abundance of every unique TCRbeta CDR3 rearrangement. For each sample, productive Simpson clonality was calculated by taking the square root of Simpson's diversity index across productive rearrangements. In its TCRdb copy, this immuneACCESS table keeps in-frame sequences only and misses some clones. Where compared with another copy, unresolved V genes explain less than half of these, and the others have no known cause. The DNA was the basis for D and trimming; V, J and clone size are from that table. This sample holds some 150,000 clones; about 86% were observed only once. 8.5% to 9.5% of the sample is held by the ten biggest clonotypes.

The investigation overall reported the following: The amount of clinical and demographic metadata varied by source and participant and was provided uncurated.

The collaborating institutions used their own protocols to collect whole blood in K2EDTA tubes. For TCRbeta analysis, collaborators shipped samples as frozen whole blood, isolated PBMCs, or DNA extracted from either of those sample types. According to the germline V gene, CDR1 reads MNHNS and CDR2 reads SASEGT. From V the trimming removes 3 bases and from J it removes 0 bases, while the gene matches leave 2 bases of the junction unaccounted for. The CDR3, cysteine through phenylalanine, is 14 amino acids long. Left in the record is the CDR3 DNA by itself, 42 bases read in frame from the first base. The sequence was collected from a woman aged 50 to 65 with active or convalescent COVID-19. The sequence joins TRBV6-1 to TRBJ2-7, with 7 bases matching TRBD2. Sequenced: peripheral blood. The CDR3 protein sequence reads: CASSERGSSYEQYF. Here is the DNA: TGTGCCAGCAGTGAGCGGGGGTCCTCCTACGAGCAGTACTTC.